This entry is about one T cell receptor (beta chain). The target antigen is unknown. These data come from a study of cytomegalovirus exposure and HLA in healthy donors. General observations from the study: Rare sequences made up most TCRs, while some public TCRs were found in many donors.

PCR employed 60 Vbeta and 13 Jbeta primers. Some clones are missing from TCRdb's copy, which holds only in-frame ones; the method was immunoSEQ multiplex PCR. The data contain about 82,000 clones, roughly 70% of them singletons. Germline CDR1 and CDR2: SGHTA and FQGNSA. V lost 1 base and J lost 8, with 14 bases in between. The CDR3 sequence is 14 residues long. The sequence was collected from a man in his forties in good health and CMV-seropositive. Source material: PBMCs. V gene TRBV7-2 combines with J gene TRBJ1-2; D not certain. CDR3 sequence: CASSLGPGGDGYTF. The CDR3 DNA reads TGTGCCAGCAGCTTAGGGCCAGGAGGTGACGGCTACACCTTC. Combining the CDR3 with reference TRBV7-2 and TRBJ1-2 gives the whole variable domain GAGVSQSPSNKVTEKGKDVELRCDPISGHTALYWYRQSLGQGLEFLIYFQGNSAPDKSGLPSDRFSAERTGGSVSTLTIQRTQQEDSAVYLCASSLGPGGDGYTFGSGTRLTVV.